One and the same sample provided the 9 T cell receptor beta chains below, sequenced in a study of blood T cell repertoires in COVID-19. This table comes from immunoSEQ multiplex PCR, and its TCRdb copy is limited to in-frame clones, with some not included. The profile shows some 53,000 clones, 85% to 90% of them singletons. The sample was peripheral blood. These receptor sequences come from a man between 65 and 79 years old with acute or convalescent COVID-19.

CDR3 sequence: CASSLEESLQETQYF. The CDR3 DNA is TGCGCCAGCAGCTTGGAGGAGAGCCTCCAAGAGACCCAGTACTTC. The chain is built from TRBV5-1 and TRBJ2-5; D is undetermined. V dropped 0 bases and J dropped 1 base, with 10 bases sitting between them. Germline loops: CDR1 SGHRS, CDR2 YFSETQ. The CDR3 covers 15 residues.

V gene TRBV7-3 combines with J gene TRBJ2-1; 8 nucleotides line up with TRBD2. Germline trimming cut 5 bases from V and 0 bases from J; bases unmatched to any gene: 3. CDR1 is SGHTA and CDR2 is FQGTGA in the germline V gene. The CDR3 totals 15 residues. CDR3 in DNA: TGTGCCAGCAGCCCCCTAGCGGGCTCCTACAATGAGCAGTTCTTC. Translating gives CASSPLAGSYNEQFF.

In nucleotides, the CDR3 is TGTGCCAGCTCATTAAAAGCGGGGGGTCCCCCCTACAATGAGCAGTTCTTC. It translates to CASSLKAGGPPYNEQFF. The genes are TRBV18 and TRBJ2-1; 9 bases are a match to TRBD2. V dropped 5 bases and J dropped 2; count of bases not matched to a gene: 10. This CDR3 comprises 17 residues. The germline CDR1 and CDR2 sequences are KGHSH and LQKENI.

This clone was counted between two and nine times. The J gene is TRBJ2-2, the V gene TRBV24-1; D might be TRBD1 (6 bases). The CDR3 contains 15 residues. CDR1 KGHDR and CDR2 SFDVKD come from the germline V gene. Between the trimmed V and J ends, which lost 7 bases and 2 bases, there was a span of 13 bases. CDR3 sequence (DNA): TGTGCCACCAGGGAACAGGGTGCCAACACCGGGGAGCTGTTTTTT. This sequence encodes CATREQGANTGELFF.

The chain carries TRBV5-1 and TRBJ2-5; TRBD2 might be the D (5 bases). Trimming removed 1 base from V and 1 base from J, with 8 bases in between. Germline V lookup: CDR1 SGHRS, CDR2 YFSETQ. This CDR3 has 14 residues. The CDR3 coding sequence is TGCGCCAGCAGCTTGATAAGCGGCCAAGAGACCCAGTACTTC. Amino acids: CASSLISGQETQYF.

The chain employs TRBV12-5 and TRBJ1-5; perhaps TRBD1 as D (5 bases). V lost 1 base, J lost 3 bases, and 16 bases lay in between. The CDR3 extends over 17 amino acids. CDR1 and CDR2 (germline): LGHNT, FRNRAP. The CDR3 sequence is CASGLGKLDSINQPQHF. In DNA, the CDR3 is TGTGCTAGTGGTTTGGGGAAGCTAGACAGCATCAATCAGCCCCAGCATTTT.

Only a few counts were recorded for this clone. The chain joins TRBV7-9 to TRBJ2-5; D perhaps matches TRBD2 (5 bases). V dropped 3 bases and J dropped 5 bases, with 10 bases sitting between them. CDR1 is SEHNR, CDR2 FQNEAQ, per germline (reference sequence). CDR3 length: 13 amino acids. The CDR3 nucleotides read TGTGCCAGCAGCTTTGTGGGCGGGGAGACCCAGTACTTC. It specifies CASSFVGGETQYF.

This CDR3 is CASSFQGSNTGELFF. For the CDR3, the DNA is TGTGCCAGCAGCTTCCAGGGGTCGAACACCGGGGAGCTGTTTTTT. This rearrangement joins TRBV27 to TRBJ2-2, with a tentative D call TRBD1 (6 bases). There are 15 residues in the CDR3. Germline V lookup: CDR1 MNHEY, CDR2 SMNVEV (reference sequence). V lost 6 bases and J lost 0, with 11 bases in between.

This clone came up once. The chain has TRBV7-2 and TRBJ2-2; 8 bases fit TRBD2. Germline CDR1 SGHTA, CDR2 FQGNSA. This CDR3 is built from 15 residues. After removal of 2 bases from V and 3 bases from J, the junction contained 2 bases not matched to a gene. Here the CDR3 reads CASSLPAGDTGELFF. The CDR3 DNA reads TGTGCCAGCAGCTTACCAGCGGGAGACACCGGGGAGCTGTTTTTT. The entire variable domain, with the rest obtained from reference TRBV7-2 and TRBJ2-2, is as follows: GAGVSQSPSNKVTEKGKDVELRCDPISGHTALYWYRQSLGQGLEFLIYFQGNSAPDKSGLPSDRFSAERTGGSVSTLTIQRTQQEDSAVYLCASSLPAGDTGELFFGEGSRLTVL.